This TCR beta chain emerged from a study of shared clonotypes between healthy human individuals. The CDR3 is 14 residues long. V lost 2 bases to trimming and J lost 2 bases; unmatched junction nucleotides: 3. Looked up from germline, CDR1 is MNHEY and CDR2 is SVGAGI. Study processing details: Sequence data from immunoSEQ were junction-only and lacked quality scores; consequently, filtering differed. The data were produced by immunoSEQ multiplex PCR, yet TCRdb's version contains in-frame clones alone and is incomplete. V, J and clone size derive from that table, while D and trimming were established from the DNA sequence. The sample shows more than 600,000 clones, around 92% of them seen only once. Positively selected for CCR7, the CD45RO-negative cells used as naive CD8 cells excluded terminally differentiated effector memory CD45RA+ cells. The table lists this clone with a count of one.

The source material was naive CD8+ T cells sorted from blood. V usage is TRBV6-5 and J usage is TRBJ2-7; TRBD1 agrees at 7 bases. This receptor was obtained from a man aged 30-40 years in good health. DNA for the CDR3: TGTGCCAGCAGTTACGCCCAGGGGGCCTACGAGCAGTACTTC. Its protein is CASSYAQGAYEQYF.